The 28 T cell receptor beta chains reported below all come from one sample, sequenced in a study of radiotherapy plus CTLA-4 blockade in lung cancer. The repertoire was sequenced with immunoSEQ multiplex PCR; TCRdb's copy has only in-frame clones and lacks some. The data hold 35,000 to 45,000 clones, with approximately 71% observed a single time. This sample comprised peripheral blood, obtained from a patient treated with radiotherapy plus ipilimumab. These receptors were taken from a human donor with non-small cell lung cancer whose response to radiotherapy plus ipilimumab could not be evaluated.

V usage is TRBV5-4 and J usage is TRBJ2-7; maybe TRBD1 (6 bases). The V and J ends lost 1 base and 3 bases respectively, with 8 bases between them. The CDR3 covers 13 residues. The germline V gene encodes CDR1 SGHNT and CDR2 YYREEE (reference sequence). The CDR3 DNA follows: TGTGCCAGCAGCTTGCCAGGGGTCTACGAGCAGTACTTC. It specifies CASSLPGVYEQYF.

This chain joins TRBV7-9 and TRBJ2-3, with a weak D call TRBD2 (6 bases). Trimming removed 1 base at V and 1 base at J, with 9 bases between. The CDR3 is 15 amino acids. Germline V gives CDR1 SEHNR, CDR2 FQNEAQ (reference sequence). The CDR3 loop reads CASSLVASGTDTQYF. The CDR3 nucleotides are TGTGCCAGCAGCTTAGTGGCTAGCGGCACAGATACGCAGTATTTT.

The V gene is TRBV15, the J gene TRBJ1-2; the match to TRBD1 covers 10 bases. J was trimmed by 1 base and V by 4 bases; bases with no gene match: 9. The CDR3 is 17 residues long. Germline assignment: CDR1 LNHNV and CDR2 YYDKDF (reference sequence). The DNA of the CDR3 is TGTGCCACCAGCAAGAAAGGCGGGACAGGGGTTAACTATGGCTACACCTTC. It translates to CATSKKGGTGVNYGYTF.

This chain connects TRBV11-2 to TRBJ2-5; TRBD2 agrees at 11 bases. Germline V gene sequence: CDR1 SGHAT, CDR2 FQNNGV. Trimming cost V 5 bases and J 3 bases; bases outside gene matches: 5. The CDR3 contains 15 residues. Written as DNA, the CDR3 is TGTGCCAGCAGCCCCACTAGCGGGGGAGAAGAGACCCAGTACTTC. Translated, it gives CASSPTSGGEETQYF.

The chain links TRBV28 to TRBJ1-1; 8 nucleotides match TRBD1. Germline V gene sequence: CDR1 MDHEN, CDR2 SYDVKM. V lost 2 bases and J lost 1; bases outside the gene matches: 3. CDR3 length: 15 amino acids. The DNA for the CDR3 is TGTGCCAGCAGTTTACGAGGACAGGGGAACACTGAAGCTTTCTTT. Its protein is CASSLRGQGNTEAFF.

This sequence joins TRBV5-1 and TRBJ2-7, with 9 positions matching TRBD1. CDR1 and CDR2 (germline): SGHRS, YFSETQ. The CDR3 has 14 residues. V was clipped by 4 bases and J by 3 bases; unmatched bases: 5. CDR3 in DNA: TGCGCCAGCAGCCCGACAGGGGGAAACTACGAGCAGTACTTC. The encoded protein is CASSPTGGNYEQYF.

Here the CDR3 reads CASSPTTPGGPPGYNEQFF. The CDR3, as DNA: TGTGCCAGCAGCCCCACGACTCCGGGAGGGCCCCCAGGCTACAATGAGCAGTTCTTC. The rearrangement links TRBV7-2 to TRBJ2-1, with TRBD2 matching 8 bases. Germline CDR1 and CDR2: SGHTA and FQGNSA. This CDR3 comprises 19 residues. The V segment lost 5 bases and the J segment 3 bases; nucleotides outside the gene matches: 18.

The rearrangement links TRBV30 to TRBJ1-5; unclear D gene. Germline values: CDR1 GTSNPN, CDR2 SVGIG (reference sequence). The CDR3 contains 15 residues. The V end was cut by 4 bases, the J end by 2 bases, with 15 bases between. The CDR3 DNA reads TGTGCCTGGACACAAGATACAATGGGCAATCAGCCCCAGCATTTT. Protein sequence: CAWTQDTMGNQPQHF.

The chain has TRBV4-1 and TRBJ2-5, with 8 bases aligning to TRBD1. The CDR3 is made up of 15 amino acids. Germline lookup yields CDR1 MGHRA and CDR2 YSYEKL. V shed 4 bases and J 11 bases; nucleotides not matched to a gene: 15. The CDR3 reads CASSPPRGQTGEQYF. The CDR3, as DNA: TGCGCCAGCAGCCCACCCAGGGGGCAAACGGGAGAGCAGTACTTC.

In its sample, this clone was seen a few times. The chain links TRBV13 to TRBJ1-1; D ambiguous. Germline CDR1 reads PRHDT; CDR2 reads FYEKMQ (reference sequence). V was trimmed by 5 bases and J by 2 bases, leaving 9 bases between them. The CDR3 contains 13 residues. The CDR3 is CASSPPGNTEAFF. Written as DNA, the CDR3 is TGTGCCAGCAGCCCGCCAGGCAACACTGAAGCTTTCTTT.

The J gene is TRBJ1-1, the V gene TRBV27; TRBD1 aligns across 7 bases. CDR1 MNHEY and CDR2 SMNVEV come from the germline V gene (reference sequence). Losses at the gene ends were 2 bases for V and 5 bases for J; bases not matched to a gene: 8. The CDR3 runs 15 residues. CDR3 sequence reads: CASSLSGTALTEAFF. CDR3 nucleotide sequence: TGTGCCAGCAGTTTAAGTGGGACAGCCTTAACTGAAGCTTTCTTT.

The chain links TRBV28 to TRBJ1-5; TRBD1 aligns across 10 bases. Germline V CDR1 and CDR2: MDHEN, SYDVKM. V was pared by 7 bases and J by 2 bases, with 5 bases of the junction left unmatched. The CDR3 length is 15 residues. The DNA for the CDR3 is TGTGCCAGCACCCCCGGGACAGGGGGCAATCAGCCCCAGCATTTT. It specifies CASTPGTGGNQPQHF.

The chain carries TRBV5-1 and TRBJ1-4, with D maybe TRBD1 (6 bases). The germline gives CDR1 SGHRS, CDR2 YFSETQ. CDR3 length: 14 residues. V shed 4 bases and J shed 5 bases, with 12 bases lying between them. This CDR3 reads CASSPTGTNEKLFF. The CDR3 DNA is TGCGCCAGCAGCCCGACAGGAACAAATGAAAAACTGTTTTTT.

The chain is built from TRBV30 and TRBJ2-7; perhaps TRBD1 as D (6 bases). CDR1 and CDR2 (germline): GTSNPN, SVGIG (reference sequence). The germline V and J ends were trimmed by 2 bases and 3 bases, with 11 bases remaining between them. This CDR3 has 13 residues. The CDR3, as DNA: TGTGCCTGGAGTCGAACAGGGTTCTACGAGCAGTACTTC. Translated: CAWSRTGFYEQYF.

The gene calls are TRBV7-9 and TRBJ1-2; 9 nucleotides agree with TRBD1. The CDR3 sequence is 15 residues long. The germline gives CDR1 SEHNR, CDR2 FQNEAQ (reference sequence). The J segment lost 7 bases and the V segment lost 5 bases, leaving 11 bases of the junction unmatched. CDR3 region: CASSLWTGEGSGYTF. The DNA for the CDR3 is TGTGCCAGCAGCCTATGGACAGGGGAGGGAAGTGGCTACACCTTC.

In the case of this clone: The same CDR3 is also encoded by other DNA sequences in this sample. The J gene is TRBJ2-7, the V gene TRBV16; 8 bases map to TRBD1. V lost 6 bases and J lost 1; bases outside the gene matches: 11. CDR1 is KGHSY and CDR2 is FQNENV in the germline V gene. The CDR3 is made up of 16 amino acids. The CDR3 sequence: CASSPKKQGGSYEQYF. CDR3 DNA: TGTGCCAGCAGTCCCAAGAAACAGGGGGGATCCTACGAGCAGTACTTC.

This clone was counted a single time. The chain employs TRBV6-1 and TRBJ1-2; TRBD1 matches 8 bases. CDR3 length: 14 amino acids. V dropped 5 bases and J dropped 4; count of bases not matched to a gene: 6. Germline lookup yields CDR1 MNHNS and CDR2 SASEGT. This CDR3 is CASSLGQGAYGYTF. The CDR3 DNA reads as TGTGCCAGCAGTCTTGGACAGGGAGCCTATGGCTACACCTTC.

The rearrangement joins TRBV4-2 to TRBJ1-1; no clear D. Per germline, CDR1 LGHNA and CDR2 YNFKEQ. Trimming shortened V by 0 bases and J by 3 bases, and 8 bases separated the two germline ends. CDR3 length equals 14 residues. CDR3 bases: TGTGCCAGCAGCCAAGAAGGGCGGGACACTGAAGCTTTCTTT. Protein product: CASSQEGRDTEAFF.

The CDR3 protein is CAWAGPREQYF. The CDR3 nucleotides read TGTGCCTGGGCGGGACCACGGGAGCAGTACTTC. The chain recombines TRBV30 with TRBJ2-7; a weak D match, TRBD2 (6 bases). In germline, CDR1 is GTSNPN, CDR2 SVGIG (reference sequence). This CDR3 is 11 amino acids long. The V end lost 5 bases, the J end lost 7 bases, and 12 bases lay between the germline ends.

V usage is TRBV11-3 and J usage is TRBJ2-4; 14 nucleotides match TRBD2. The CDR3 sequence is 16 residues long. The V gene end was trimmed by 5 bases and the J gene end by 8 bases; junction bases not matched to a gene: 8. Germline V lookup: CDR1 SGHNT, CDR2 YENEEA. CDR3 in amino acids: CASSPPGLAGADIQYF. DNA of the CDR3: TGTGCCAGCAGCCCCCCGGGACTAGCGGGAGCGGACATTCAGTACTTC.

V gene TRBV7-2 combines with J gene TRBJ1-5; D not resolved. CDR1 and CDR2 from the germline V gene are SGHTA and FQGNSA. This CDR3 region has 13 residues. V lost 2 bases to trimming and J lost 3 bases, with 5 bases between them. CDR3 DNA sequence: TGTGCCAGCAGCTTAACTCCCAATCAGCCCCAGCATTTT. It specifies CASSLTPNQPQHF.

The chain uses TRBV18 and TRBJ2-5, with D tentatively TRBD2 (5 bases). This CDR3 spans 13 amino acids. Between the trimmed V and J ends, which lost 2 bases and 5 bases, there was a span of 9 bases. Germline-derived CDR1 and CDR2 are KGHSH and LQKENI. CDR3 DNA: TGTGCCAGCTCACCAAGGAGGACGGAGACCCAGTACTTC. Translating it yields CASSPRRTETQYF.

The V call is TRBV11-2, the J call TRBJ1-3, with TRBD1 matching 9 bases. Losses at the gene ends were 5 bases for V and 4 bases for J; bases not matched to a gene: 9. Germline V gives CDR1 SGHAT, CDR2 FQNNGV. The CDR3 contains 16 residues. DNA of the CDR3: TGTGCCAGCAGCACACCCGGGACAGGGAACGGAAACACCATATATTTT. It translates to CASSTPGTGNGNTIYF.

The chain has TRBV23-1 and TRBJ1-6; D is ambiguous. TRBV23-1 is identified as an open reading frame with a role that is uncertain. The V and J ends lost 2 bases and 9 bases respectively, with 17 bases between them. CDR3 length: 16 residues. The CDR3 spells CASSQRVGKPGSPLHF. In DNA form, the CDR3 reads TGCGCCAGCAGTCAACGAGTCGGCAAACCAGGTTCACCCCTCCACTTT.

The V call is TRBV5-5, the J call TRBJ1-4; D gene unclear. The V gene lost 5 bases and the J gene lost 7 bases, with 6 bases spanning the gap. CDR3 length: 11 amino acids. The germline V gene encodes CDR1 SGHKS and CDR2 YYEKEE (reference sequence). The CDR3, as DNA: TGTGCCAGCAGAAACAGTGAAAAACTGTTTTTT. Its protein is CASRNSEKLFF.

V usage is TRBV5-1 and J usage is TRBJ1-1; D is perhaps TRBD1 (5 bases). The CDR3 runs 14 residues. The ends were cut back, 1 base at V and 1 base at J, with 8 bases in the middle. Germline V gene data show CDR1 as SGHRS and CDR2 as YFSETQ. The DNA of the CDR3 is TGCGCCAGCAGCTTGTTGGACACGAACACTGAAGCTTTCTTT. Protein product: CASSLLDTNTEAFF. Full variable domain (missing parts from reference TRBV5-1 and TRBJ1-1): KAGVTQTPRYLIKTRGQQVTLSCSPISGHRSVSWYQQTPGQGLQFLFEYFSETQRNKGNFPGRFSGRQFSNSRSEMNVSTLELGDSALYLCASSLLDTNTEAFFGQGTRLTVV.

The V gene is TRBV7-2, the J gene TRBJ1-3; 8 bases align to TRBD1. The V and J ends lost 5 bases and 0 bases, in that order; junction bases with no gene match: 6. The V gene's germline CDR1 is SGHTA and CDR2 FQGNSA. CDR3 size: 16 residues. In nucleotides, the CDR3 is TGTGCCAGCAGCCCGGGACAGGCAAACTCTGGAAACACCATATATTTT. Its translation: CASSPGQANSGNTIYF.

In this sample, this clone turned up once. The CDR3 reads CAWSTLTGFASGELFF. The CDR3, as DNA: TGTGCCTGGAGTACCCTCACAGGGTTCGCCTCCGGGGAGCTGTTTTTT. The V gene is TRBV30, the J gene TRBJ2-2; a weak D match, TRBD1 (6 bases). The CDR3 is 16 residues long. From germline, CDR1 is GTSNPN and CDR2 SVGIG (reference sequence). V was shortened by 2 bases and J by 6 bases, with 19 bases between the two germline ends.